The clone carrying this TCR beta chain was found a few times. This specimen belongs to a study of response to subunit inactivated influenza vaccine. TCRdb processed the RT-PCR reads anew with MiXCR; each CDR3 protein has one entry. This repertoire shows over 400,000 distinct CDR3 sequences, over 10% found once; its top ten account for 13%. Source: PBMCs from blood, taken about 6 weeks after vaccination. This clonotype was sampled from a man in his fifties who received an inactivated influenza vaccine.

This CDR3 is CSASAGADSPLHF. The CDR3 coding sequence is TGCAGTGCTAGCGCAGGGGCGGATTCACCCCTCCACTTT. The chain couples TRBV20-1 to TRBJ1-6; perhaps TRBD1 as D (6 bases). CDR3 length: 13 residues. Germline assignment: CDR1 DFQATT and CDR2 SNEGSKA (reference sequence). Trimming left V 3 bases short and J 8 bases short, with 11 bases between.